The 10 T cell receptor beta chains below were found in one sample sequenced in a study of CD8+CD57+ T cells in acquired aplastic anemia. Selection for sequencing was limited to patients who had shown CD8+CD57+ cell expansion by flow cytometry. TCR beta VDJ and CDR3 were profiled, and genomic DNA was the template. TCRdb recomputed calls from the reads with MiXCR, one row per CDR3 protein. There are just over 40,000 distinct CDR3 sequences in the sample; over 55% occur only once, and roughly 60% lies in the top ten. The sequenced sample was sorted CD4+, CD8+, or CD8+CD57+ T cells (not recorded which) from PBMCs. The source is a human donor with aplastic anemia.

This clonotype was seen repeatedly, ten times or more. This rearrangement joins TRBV2 to TRBJ1-6, with D possibly matching TRBD1 (5 bases). V was clipped by 9 bases and J by 5 bases, with 17 bases between them. From germline, CDR1 is SNHLY and CDR2 FYNNEI. The CDR3 loop spans 15 amino acids. The CDR3 protein is CARRQVTANNSPLHF. The CDR3, as DNA: TGTGCCAGGCGCCAGGTGACAGCGAATAATTCACCCCTCCACTTT.

V is TRBV15 and J is TRBJ2-5; D might be TRBD1 (7 bases). V lost 3 bases, J lost 5 bases, and 19 bases lay in between. CDR1 LNHNV and CDR2 YYDKDF come from the germline V gene (reference sequence). This CDR3 comprises 16 residues. The CDR3 nucleotides read TGTGCCACCAGCAGTGAAGGAGGGGGCGCGGGGGAGACCCAGTACTTC. It encodes CATSSEGGGAGETQYF. The whole variable domain, filled in from reference TRBV15 and TRBJ2-5, reads DAMVIQNPRYQVTQFGKPVTLSCSQTLNHNVMYWYQQKSSQAPKLLFHYYDKDFNNEADTPDNFQSRRPNTSFCFLDIRSPGLGDTAMYLCATSSEGGGAGETQYFGPGTRLLVL.

The rearrangement joins TRBV5-1 to TRBJ1-2; D perhaps matches TRBD1 (5 bases). V was cut by 4 bases and J by 0 bases, with 10 bases left in between. Germline CDR1 and CDR2: SGHRS and YFSETQ. The CDR3 length is 14 residues. The CDR3 protein is CASSPTEANYGYTF. The DNA of the CDR3 is TGCGCCAGCAGCCCGACAGAAGCTAACTATGGCTACACCTTC. The full variable domain, with the rest looked up from reference TRBV5-1 and TRBJ1-2, is KAGVTQTPRYLIKTRGQQVTLSCSPISGHRSVSWYQQTPGQGLQFLFEYFSETQRNKGNFPGRFSGRQFSNSRSEMNVSTLELGDSALYLCASSPTEANYGYTFGSGTRLTVV.

This clonotype was seen repeatedly, ten times or more. The chain is built from TRBV6-2 or TRBV6-3 and TRBJ2-7; D unclear. Germline values: CDR1 MNHEY, CDR2 SVGEGT. The CDR3 spans 14 residues. V was cut by 0 bases and J by 5 bases, with 11 bases left in between. CDR3 sequence reads: CASSYSNPSDEQYF. In DNA form, the CDR3 reads TGTGCCAGCAGTTACTCTAACCCGAGTGACGAGCAGTACTTC.

The table lists this clonotype with a few counts. The chain combines TRBV7-2 with TRBJ1-6; D is undetermined. The CDR3 sequence is 14 residues long. Trimming removed 1 base from V and 9 bases from J, with 10 bases in between. Germline V gives CDR1 SGHTA, CDR2 FQGNSA. The CDR3 loop is CASSLDAGSSPLHF. The CDR3 DNA is TGTGCCAGCAGCTTAGACGCGGGATCTTCACCCCTCCACTTT.

V gene TRBV25-1 combines with J gene TRBJ1-6; 9 bases are a match to TRBD1. Germline V gene data show CDR1 as MGHDK and CDR2 as SYGVNS. Losses at the gene ends were 1 base for V and 3 bases for J; bases not matched to a gene: 1. This CDR3 is built from 16 residues. CDR3: CASSESTGGYNSPLHF. The DNA of the CDR3 is TGTGCCAGCAGTGAATCGACAGGGGGCTATAATTCACCCCTCCACTTT. Complete variable domain (other parts from reference TRBV25-1 and TRBJ1-6): EADIYQTPRYLVIGTGKKITLECSQTMGHDKMYWYQQDPGMELHLIHYSYGVNSTEKGDLSSESTVSRIRTEHFPLTLESARPSHTSQYLCASSESTGGYNSPLHFGNGTRLTVT.

This sequence joins TRBV29-1 and TRBJ1-2; D is undetermined. This CDR3 contains 12 residues. Germline-derived CDR1 and CDR2 are SQVTM and ANQGSEA. The V end lost 4 bases, the J end lost 4 bases, and 10 bases lay between the germline ends. Here the CDR3 reads CSVGLTGYGYTF. CDR3 nucleotide sequence: TGCAGCGTTGGTCTGACTGGCTATGGCTACACCTTC.

This clonotype was detected many times. The CDR3 sequence: CASSYSSESSYEQYF. As DNA, the CDR3 is TGTGCCAGCAGTTACTCCTCGGAGAGCTCCTACGAGCAGTACTTC. The chain couples TRBV6-5 to TRBJ2-7; D gene ambiguous. Trimming removed 0 bases from V and 0 bases from J, with 9 bases in between. The CDR3 contains 15 residues. CDR1 is MNHEY and CDR2 is SVGAGI in the germline V gene.

This clonotype was found once. In DNA form, the CDR3 reads TGCAGCGTGCGGGGACAGGGATCTTACCAAGAGACCCAGTACTTC. This encodes CSVRGQGSYQETQYF. This chain links TRBV29-1 with TRBJ2-5; the match to TRBD1 covers 9 bases. Germline-derived CDR1 and CDR2 are SQVTM and ANQGSEA. Trimming removed 6 bases from V and 0 bases from J; junction bases left unmatched: 8. The CDR3 is made up of 15 amino acids. Looking up the rest from reference TRBV29-1 and TRBJ2-5 gives the full variable domain: SAVISQKPSRDICQRGTSLTIQCQVDSQVTMMFWYRQQPGQSLTLIATANQGSEATYESGFVIDKFPISRPNLTFSTLTVSNMSPEDSSIYLCSVRGQGSYQETQYFGPGTRLLVL.

The chain couples TRBV7-7 to TRBJ2-1; 15 nucleotides agree with TRBD2. This CDR3 comprises 15 residues. Germline CDR1 reads SSHAT; CDR2 reads FNYEAQ (reference sequence). Losses at the gene ends were 5 bases for V and 7 bases for J; bases not matched to a gene: 3. CDR3 DNA sequence: TGTGCCAGCAGCCCGGGACTAGCGGGAGGAAATGAGCAGTTCTTC. Its translation: CASSPGLAGGNEQFF.